The rows below give T cell receptor beta chains drawn from one sample of a study of cytomegalovirus exposure and HLA in healthy donors. Some clones are missing from TCRdb's copy, which holds only in-frame ones; the method was immunoSEQ multiplex PCR. The table lists 110,000 to 150,000 clones, 70% of them singletons, with approximately 1.8% in the top ten. What was sequenced was PBMCs. The receptors were sampled from a woman aged 25 to 39 in good health and CMV-seronegative. Both conserved end residues are part of each CDR3. D genes are given only for firm matches. Part of the rows lack a size; the others show once, few, many or a class for expanded clones.

. | TRBJ2-2 | . | TRBV5-1 | CASSLTGGELFF | TGCGCCAGCAGCTTGACGGGCGGGGAGCTGTTTTTT
. | TRBJ2-7 | TRBD1 | TRBV28 | CASSLPPGQGLYEQYF | TGTGCCAGCAGTTTGCCCCCGGGACAGGGACTCTACGAGCAGTACTTC
. | TRBJ2-7 | TRBD1 | TRBV28 | CASSLGQARHEQYF | TGTGCCAGCAGCCTGGGACAGGCTCGCCACGAGCAGTACTTC
. | TRBJ2-1 | TRBD1 | TRBV19 | CASSPPGQNYNEQFF | TGTGCCAGTAGTCCTCCGGGACAGAATTACAATGAGCAGTTCTTC
once | TRBJ2-3 | TRBD2 | TRBV28 | CASSYYSGGNTQYF | TGTGCCAGCAGTTATTATAGCGGGGGCAATACGCAGTATTTT
. | TRBJ2-7 | TRBD2 | TRBV7-2 | CASSPIAGEGLEQYF | TGTGCCAGCAGCCCTATAGCGGGAGAGGGCCTCGAGCAGTACTTC
. | TRBJ1-5 | . | TRBV28 | CASSPQYGGRLRNQPQHF | TGTGCCAGCAGTCCGCAATACGGGGGTAGGCTACGGAATCAGCCCCAGCATTTT
. | TRBJ2-6 | . | TRBV7-7 | CASSSGEGANVLTF | TGTGCTAGCAGCTCAGGGGAAGGGGCCAACGTCCTGACTTTC
few | TRBJ1-4 | . | TRBV6-6 | CASSYSEVDIEEKLFF | TGTGCCAGCAGTTACTCCGAGGTCGATATCGAGGAAAAACTGTTTTTT
few | TRBJ2-1 | TRBD2 | TRBV11-2 | CASSPRLAGGREQFF | TGTGCCAGCAGCCCGCGACTAGCGGGGGGGCGTGAGCAGTTCTTC
. | TRBJ1-1 | . | TRBV7-9 | CASSSSAGSTEAFF | TGTGCCAGCAGCTCCTCGGCGGGCAGTACTGAAGCTTTCTTT
. | TRBJ2-1 | . | TRBV7-9 | CASSPSASYNEQFF | TGTGCCAGCAGCCCGTCCGCGTCCTACAATGAGCAGTTCTTC
. | TRBJ2-3 | TRBD2 | TRBV18 | CATESSGRTDTQYF | TGTGCCACCGAATCTAGCGGGCGCACAGATACGCAGTATTTT
. | TRBJ1-1 | . | TRBV20-1 | CSAPRVTEAFF | TGCAGTGCACCCAGGGTTACTGAAGCTTTCTTT
. | TRBJ2-1 | . | TRBV6-1 | CASSERASYNEQFF | TGTGCCAGCAGTGAACGCGCTAGCTACAATGAGCAGTTCTTC